The rows below give T cell receptor beta chains drawn from one sample of a study of PD-1 blockade in classical Hodgkin lymphoma. The protocol was immunoSEQ multiplex PCR, while the TCRdb copy is restricted to in-frame clones and leaves out a portion. The table includes about 86,000 clones, about 88% detected once. Specimen: peripheral blood mononuclear cells (PBMCs), collected before the second cycle of nivolumab. The receptors derive from a human donor with classical Hodgkin lymphoma. CDR3s include the opening cysteine and the closing phenylalanine or tryptophan. Fields, in order: CDR3 length, V gene, CDR3 protein.

length: 15; V: TRBV7-3; CDR3: CASSSDGYWHNEQFF
length: 14; V: TRBV29-1; CDR3: CSACGGTVNTEAFF
length: 14; V: TRBV27; CDR3: CASSTYGTYNEQFF
length: 17; V: TRBV5-1; CDR3: CASSLAGRGQGYYEQYF
length: 16; V: TRBV2; CDR3: CASSRWASGTQDTQYF
length: 13; V: TRBV6-6; CDR3: CASKRTANQPQHF
length: 13; V: TRBV5-1; CDR3: CASSLYEGYEQYF
length: 14; V: TRBV11-3; CDR3: CASSTSGNTGELFF
length: 14; V: TRBV4-2; CDR3: CASSQDLTGEKLFF
length: 16; V: TRBV7-6; CDR3: CASSLARVGINNEQFF
length: 15; V: TRBV7-2; CDR3: CASSSEGRGRWGYTF
length: 15; V: TRBV7-9; CDR3: CASSFRGSNTGELFF
length: 13; V: TRBV28; CDR3: CASSLRWGRTQYF
length: 14; V: TRBV7-2; CDR3: CASSLGTGPYEQYF
length: 9; V: TRBV5-8; CDR3: CASSRTQYF
length: 13; V: TRBV19; CDR3: CAGARQGSGELFF
length: 20; V: TRBV9; CDR3: CASSVAAQGKPFSGANVLTF
length: 11; V: TRBV27; CDR3: CASSEGAEAFF
length: 15; V: TRBV11-2; CDR3: CASSTYAVSYNEQFF
length: 15; V: TRBV11-2; CDR3: CASSHSHISNTEAFF
length: 15; V: TRBV7-6; CDR3: CASSPEGGPNNEQFF
length: 18; V: TRBV19; CDR3: CASSHRIGTGRGYQPQHF
length: 14; V: TRBV21-1; CDR3: CASSKWYSNQPQHF
length: 14; V: TRBV6-5; CDR3: CASSNSGANNEQFF
length: 16; V: TRBV11-2; CDR3: CASSLDKVPPEAEAFF
length: 11; V: TRBV11-2; CDR3: CASSLGQEQYF
length: 14; V: TRBV27; CDR3: CASSPWDYTGELFF
length: 14; V: TRBV4-1; CDR3: CASSQVYSPETQYF
length: 17; V: TRBV2; CDR3: CASSDGPGLASGNTIYF
length: 14; V: TRBV5-1; CDR3: CASSLGQARYEQYF
length: 15; V: TRBV7-8; CDR3: CASTSQGQGSGTQYF
length: 12; V: TRBV5-1; CDR3: CASSPSTDTQYF
length: 17; V: TRBV19; CDR3: CASSGGLAGGLWNEQFF
length: 17; V: TRBV6-4; CDR3: CASSDSMGRSAKNIQYF
length: 15; V: TRBV27; CDR3: CASSFSAQPNSPLHF
length: 13; V: TRBV28; CDR3: CATSRDRGQPQHF
length: 14; V: TRBV15; CDR3: CATSRAGTPNEQFF
length: 18; V: TRBV18; CDR3: CASSPSPGTGVEGETQYF
length: 15; V: TRBV19; CDR3: CASSIDGGAYNEQFF
length: 15; V: TRBV13; CDR3: CASSQMSAGPYEQYF
length: 15; V: TRBV18; CDR3: CASSQAGGPGDTQYF
length: 14; V: TRBV6-5; CDR3: CASRTGLKIYGYTF
length: 15; V: TRBV2; CDR3: CASNGGIYSNQPQHF
length: 16; V: TRBV19; CDR3: CASSAELGLAGDTQYF